This TCR beta chain was captured by sequencing in a study of Ad26.COV2.S vaccination and SARS-CoV-2 variants. Findings and caveats of the study: Marked by substantial breadth, spike-specific CD8+ and CD4+ T cell responses were reportedly seen after vaccination.

Described treatment: roughly 19 received Ad26.COV2.S at low or high dose, single or two shots; five or six received placebo; per-sample allocation not given. The investigators took samples on day 63 after the first vaccine or placebo injection. What was given as vaccine was an Ad26 vector encoding Wuhan-strain SARS-CoV-2 spike. Repertoires were generated with immunoSEQ multiplex PCR, while TCRdb's copy carries only in-frame clones and drops some. The data show about 330,000 clones, roughly 88% seen once. Comment on this clone: The antigen remains undetermined.

This receptor was identified in a person aged 18-65 years who received the Ad26.COV2.S COVID-19 vaccine or a placebo. Here the sequenced sample was peripheral blood, taken in a trial of Ad26.COV2.S vaccine versus placebo.

The CDR3: CASSWGGGNTEAFF. In DNA form, the CDR3 reads TGTGCCAGCAGTTGGGGAGGTGGGAACACTGAAGCTTTCTTT. The chain carries TRBV27 and TRBJ1-1; D not resolved. The V and J ends lost 4 bases and 1 base respectively, with 10 bases between them. CDR1 is MNHEY, CDR2 SMNVEV, per germline (reference sequence). CDR3 length: 14 amino acids.